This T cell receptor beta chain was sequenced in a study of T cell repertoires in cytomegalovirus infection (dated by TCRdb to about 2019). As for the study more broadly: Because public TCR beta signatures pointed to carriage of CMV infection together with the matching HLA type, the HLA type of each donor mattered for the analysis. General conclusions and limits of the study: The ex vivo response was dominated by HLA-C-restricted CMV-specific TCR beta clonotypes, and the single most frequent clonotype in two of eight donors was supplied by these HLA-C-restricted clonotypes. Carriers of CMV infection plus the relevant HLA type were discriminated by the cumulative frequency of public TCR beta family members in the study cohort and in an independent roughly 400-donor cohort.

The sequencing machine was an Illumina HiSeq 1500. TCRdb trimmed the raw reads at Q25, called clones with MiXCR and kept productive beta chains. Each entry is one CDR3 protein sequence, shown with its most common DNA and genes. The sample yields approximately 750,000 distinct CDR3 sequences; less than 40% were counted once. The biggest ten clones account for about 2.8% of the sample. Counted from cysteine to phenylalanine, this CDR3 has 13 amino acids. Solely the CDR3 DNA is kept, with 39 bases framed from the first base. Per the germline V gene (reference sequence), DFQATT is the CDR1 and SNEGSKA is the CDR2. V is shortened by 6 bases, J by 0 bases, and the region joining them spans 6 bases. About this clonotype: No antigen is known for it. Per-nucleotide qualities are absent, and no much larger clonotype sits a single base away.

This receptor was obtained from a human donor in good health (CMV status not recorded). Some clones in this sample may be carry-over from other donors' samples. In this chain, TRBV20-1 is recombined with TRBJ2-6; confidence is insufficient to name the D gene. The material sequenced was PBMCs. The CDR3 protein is CSAPRSGANVLTF. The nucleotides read TGCAGTGCCCCCCGCTCTGGGGCCAACGTCCTGACTTTC.